This TCR beta chain was found in a study of T-cell memory formation after mild COVID-19. Study at large: The study found TCR clusters largely donor specific.

This CDR3 contains 14 residues. V gave up 4 bases and J gave up 4 bases, with 10 bases separating them. Germline V gene data show CDR1 as SEHNR and CDR2 as FQNEAQ (reference sequence). Via MiXCR, TCRdb re-called the 5' RACE reads, giving one row per CDR3 protein. This sample has 250,000 to 300,000 distinct CDR3 sequences; around 15% occur once, and the top ten carry roughly 23%. This clonotype was counted many times. The antigen is undetermined. Study-wide points: Of the contracting clones, CD4+ ones lay mainly in CM and EM, and CD8+ ones in EMRA.

The sequence derives from a young man who had mild COVID-19 (a few samples of this study predate the infection). Cell type and time point are not known. The rearrangement joins TRBV7-9 to TRBJ2-2; D is possibly TRBD1 (5 bases). Sequencing input: PBMCs or a T cell subset sorted from them (not recorded which). CDR3 region: CASSSDSSTGELFF. CDR3 DNA: TGTGCCAGCAGCTCAGACAGCAGCACCGGGGAGCTGTTTTTT. Combining the CDR3 with reference TRBV7-9 and TRBJ2-2 gives the whole variable domain DTGVSQNPRHKITKRGQNVTFRCDPISEHNRLYWYRQTLGQGPEFLTYFQNEAQLEKSRLLSDRFSAERPKGSFSTLEIQRTEQGDSAMYLCASSSDSSTGELFFGEGSRLTVL.